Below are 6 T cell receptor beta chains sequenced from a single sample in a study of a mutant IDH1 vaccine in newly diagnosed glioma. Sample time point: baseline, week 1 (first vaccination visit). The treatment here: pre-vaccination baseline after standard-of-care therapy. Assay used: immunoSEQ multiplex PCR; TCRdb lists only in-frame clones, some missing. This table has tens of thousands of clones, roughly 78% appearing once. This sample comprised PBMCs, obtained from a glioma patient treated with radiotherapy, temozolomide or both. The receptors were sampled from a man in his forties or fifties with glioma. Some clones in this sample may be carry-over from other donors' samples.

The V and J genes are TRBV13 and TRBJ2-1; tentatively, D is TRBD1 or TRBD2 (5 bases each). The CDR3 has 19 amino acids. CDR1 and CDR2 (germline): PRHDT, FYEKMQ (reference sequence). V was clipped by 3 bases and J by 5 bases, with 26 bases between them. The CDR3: CASSFRDLVAIRVDNEQFF. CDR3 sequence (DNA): TGTGCCAGCAGCTTCCGGGACCTCGTTGCTATTAGGGTTGACAATGAGCAGTTCTTC.

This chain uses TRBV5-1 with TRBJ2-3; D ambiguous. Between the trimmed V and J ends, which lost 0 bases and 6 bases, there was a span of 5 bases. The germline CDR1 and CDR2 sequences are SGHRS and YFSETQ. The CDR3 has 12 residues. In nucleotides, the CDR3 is TGCGCCAGCAGCTTGGAGGTTGATACGCAGTATTTT. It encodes CASSLEVDTQYF.

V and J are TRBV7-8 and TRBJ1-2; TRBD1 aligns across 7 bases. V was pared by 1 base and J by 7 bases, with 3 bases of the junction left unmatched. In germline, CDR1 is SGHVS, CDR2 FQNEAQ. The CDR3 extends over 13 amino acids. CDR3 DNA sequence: TGTGCCAGCAGCTTAGGACAGGGCGCTGGCTACACCTTC. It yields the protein CASSLGQGAGYTF.

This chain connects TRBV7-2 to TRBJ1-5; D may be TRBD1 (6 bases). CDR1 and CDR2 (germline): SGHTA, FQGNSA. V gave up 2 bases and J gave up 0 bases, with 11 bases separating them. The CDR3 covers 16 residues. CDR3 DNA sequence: TGTGCCAGCAGCTTAAGGGGGGGCAGTAGCAATCAGCCCCAGCATTTT. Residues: CASSLRGGSSNQPQHF.

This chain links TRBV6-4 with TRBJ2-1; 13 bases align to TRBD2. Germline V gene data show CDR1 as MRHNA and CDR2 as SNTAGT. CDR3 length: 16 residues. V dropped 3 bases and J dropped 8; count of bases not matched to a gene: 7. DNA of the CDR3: TGTGCCAGCAGTGAGGCCGGGACTAGCGGGGTGGATGAGCAGTTCTTC. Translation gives CASSEAGTSGVDEQFF.

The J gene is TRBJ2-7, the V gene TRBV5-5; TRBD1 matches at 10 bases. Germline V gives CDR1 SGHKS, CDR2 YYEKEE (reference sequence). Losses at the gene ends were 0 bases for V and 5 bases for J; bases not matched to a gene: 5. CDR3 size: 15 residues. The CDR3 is CASSLGGQGIDEQYF. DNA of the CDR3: TGTGCCAGCAGCTTGGGGGGACAGGGGATCGACGAGCAGTACTTC.